This TCR beta chain stems from a study of cytomegalovirus exposure and HLA in healthy donors. Study-level points and caveats: A classifier reportedly called cytomegalovirus status with high sensitivity and specificity. According to the study, 160 or so TCR beta chains were cytomegalovirus-associated.

TCRdb's copy holds only in-frame clones and misses some; the assay was immunoSEQ multiplex PCR. The table has 110,000 or so clones, around 88% seen once. Trimming at V came to 3 bases and at J to 2 bases, leaving 4 bases not matched to a gene. Germline V gives CDR1 SGHKS, CDR2 YYEKEE (reference sequence). The CDR3 totals 14 residues. The donors were members of the validation cohort comprising approximately 110 subjects, separate from the approximately 630-subject first cohort. In regard to this clone: Its antigen remains unidentified.

The chain joins TRBV5-5 to TRBJ2-7; TRBD2 matches 8 bases. The origin of this receptor is a man between 18 and 35 years old in good health and CMV-seronegative. Sequencing was carried out using PBMCs. CDR3 region: CASSYSSGPYEQYF. CDR3 nucleotides: TGTGCCAGCAGCTATTCTAGCGGGCCCTACGAGCAGTACTTC.